These T cell receptor beta chains were read from a single sample in a study of blood T cell repertoires in COVID-19. Assay: immunoSEQ multiplex PCR; the TCRdb copy retains only in-frame clones and omits some. Among 95,000 to 100,000 clones, roughly 92% were seen once, and the ten largest hold 5% to 6%. Sequenced material: peripheral blood. Every receptor here comes from a man in his forties or fifties with active COVID-19. CDR3s include the opening cysteine and the closing phenylalanine or tryptophan. D genes are given only for firm matches. Clone size is given for some rows only: seen once, a few or many times, or a class if the clone is expanded.

TRBD1,.,TRBV5-1,TRBJ2-2,TGCGCCAGCAGCCCGAGGACAGGGGCTGCGTTGGGGTTTTTT,CASSPRTGAALGFF
TRBD1,.,TRBV7-2,TRBJ1-2,TGTGCCAGCAGCTTAGGGGGATTTGGACAGGGTGGAGGCTACACCTTC,CASSLGGFGQGGGYTF
.,.,TRBV7-6,TRBJ1-6,TGTGCCAGCAGCTTAGCGGGGAGAGGTAATTCACCCCTCCACTTT,CASSLAGRGNSPLHF
TRBD2,.,TRBV7-9,TRBJ2-1,TGTGCCAGCACAAGCGCCGGGACTAGATTACCCTGGAGAAATGAGCAGTTCTTC,CASTSAGTRLPWRNEQFF
TRBD2,.,TRBV18,TRBJ2-2,TGTGCCAGCTCACCCCGGACTAGCCCCGGGGAGCTGTTTTTT,CASSPRTSPGELFF
TRBD1,.,TRBV19,TRBJ2-2,TGTGCCAGTACGCTACAGGGGTTTTTGGCCGGGGAGCTGTTTTTT,CASTLQGFLAGELFF
.,.,TRBV6-1,TRBJ1-6,TGTGCCAGCAGTGAAACCCAGGGCGGATTCTTGTACTCACCCCTCCACTTT,CASSETQGGFLYSPLHF
TRBD1,.,TRBV7-9,TRBJ2-1,TGTGCCAGCAGCTTCCCGGGACAGCACAATGAGCAGTTCTTC,CASSFPGQHNEQFF
.,.,TRBV28,TRBJ1-2,TGTGCCACCTCCTTTAGAAGTGGACAGTACGGCTACACCTTC,CATSFRSGQYGYTF
.,once,TRBV20-1,TRBJ2-2,TGCAGTGCTAGTCGGGCGCGGGCGAACACCGGGGAGCTGTTTTTT,CSASRARANTGELFF
TRBD1,.,TRBV6-1,TRBJ2-1,TGTGCCAGCAGCCCGGACAGGGGCAGTGAGCAGTTCTTC,CASSPDRGSEQFF
.,.,TRBV6-5,TRBJ1-1,TGTGCCAGCACTCTTGACAGGAACACTGAAGCTTTCTTT,CASTLDRNTEAFF
.,.,TRBV10-2,TRBJ1-1,TGCGCCAGCATCATCAACACTGAAGCTTTCTTT,CASIINTEAFF
.,.,TRBV2,TRBJ1-4,TGTGCCAGCAGTGCAGAGCGTGCAACTAATGAAAAACTGTTTTTT,CASSAERATNEKLFF
.,.,TRBV28,TRBJ2-7,TGTGCCAGCAGTTTGGCAGGGAGGTCATCGTACGAGCAGTACTTC,CASSLAGRSSYEQYF
.,.,TRBV21-1,TRBJ1-5,TGTGCCAGCAGCAGAAGATCCCCGAGTTTTAGGGGACAGGGGGTATTTCAGCCCCAGCATTTT,CASSRRSPSFRGQGVFQPQHF
TRBD1,.,TRBV2,TRBJ1-2,TGTGCCAGCAAGGGACAGGGGAACTATGGCTACACCTTC,CASKGQGNYGYTF
.,.,TRBV6-5,TRBJ1-1,TGTGCCAGCAGTCCGCCGGACAAGAACACTGAAGCTTTCTTT,CASSPPDKNTEAFF
TRBD2,.,TRBV13,TRBJ2-3,TGTGCCAGCAGCTCCCTCGGACTAGCGGGAGTTGATACGCAGTATTTT,CASSSLGLAGVDTQYF
.,.,TRBV12-3/TRBV12-4,TRBJ2-2,TGTGCCAGCAGTTTACTATCAACCGGGGAGCTGTTTTTT,CASSLLSTGELFF
TRBD1,.,TRBV6-1,TRBJ2-7,TGTGCCAGCAGTGAAGTGCTCATAGGACAGGGGCGGAACGAGCAGTACTTC,CASSEVLIGQGRNEQYF
TRBD2,.,TRBV5-4,TRBJ2-3,TGTGCCAGCAGGTCGGCGCGGGAGTATCGGGGCACAGATACGCAGTATTTT,CASRSAREYRGTDTQYF
TRBD1,.,TRBV5-1,TRBJ2-7,TGCGCCAGCAGCTTCGAACAGGGGAACTACGAGCAGTACTTC,CASSFEQGNYEQYF
TRBD2,.,TRBV5-1,TRBJ2-3,TGCGCCAGCAGCCCACGGACTAGCGGGAGAGCAGGGGGAGATACGCAGTATTTT,CASSPRTSGRAGGDTQYF